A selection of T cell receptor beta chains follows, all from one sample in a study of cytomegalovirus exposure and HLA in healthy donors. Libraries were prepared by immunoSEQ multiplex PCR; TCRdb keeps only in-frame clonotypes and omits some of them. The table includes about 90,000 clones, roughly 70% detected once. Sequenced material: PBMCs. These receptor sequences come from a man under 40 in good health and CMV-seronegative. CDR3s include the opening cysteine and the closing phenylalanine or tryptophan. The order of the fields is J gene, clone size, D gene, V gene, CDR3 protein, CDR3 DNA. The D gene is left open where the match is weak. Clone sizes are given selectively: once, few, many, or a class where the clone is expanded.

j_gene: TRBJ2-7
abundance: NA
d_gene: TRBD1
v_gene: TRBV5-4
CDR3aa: CASSLGTGTDEQYF
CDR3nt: TGTGCCAGCAGCCTAGGGACAGGGACAGACGAGCAGTACTTC

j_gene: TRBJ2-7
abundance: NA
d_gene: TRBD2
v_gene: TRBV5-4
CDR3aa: CASSPGLAGVEQYF
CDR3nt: TGTGCCAGCAGCCCAGGACTAGCGGGAGTTGAGCAGTACTTC

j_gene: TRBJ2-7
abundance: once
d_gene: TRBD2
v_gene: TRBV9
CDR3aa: CASSRMGTSGYEQYF
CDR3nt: TGTGCCAGCAGCCGAATGGGGACTAGCGGATACGAGCAGTACTTC

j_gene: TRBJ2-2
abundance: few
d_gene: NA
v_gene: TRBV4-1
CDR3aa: CASSQDNSRAGELFF
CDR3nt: TGCGCCAGCAGCCAAGATAATTCTCGTGCGGGGGAGCTGTTTTTT

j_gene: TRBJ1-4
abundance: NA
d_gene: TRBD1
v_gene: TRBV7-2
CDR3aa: CASSLGGQPNEKLFF
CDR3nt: TGTGCCAGCAGCTTAGGGGGACAGCCAAATGAAAAACTGTTTTTT

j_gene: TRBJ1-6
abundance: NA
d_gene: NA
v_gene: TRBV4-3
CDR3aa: CASSPTDTNSPLHF
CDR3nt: TGCGCCAGCAGCCCGACTGATACTAATTCACCCCTCCACTTT

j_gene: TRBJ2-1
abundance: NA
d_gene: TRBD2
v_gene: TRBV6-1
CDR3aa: CASSETSGDYNEQFF
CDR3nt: TGTGCCAGCAGTGAGACTAGCGGGGACTATAATGAGCAGTTCTTC

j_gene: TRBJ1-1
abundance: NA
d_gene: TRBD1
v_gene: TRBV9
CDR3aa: CASSETGAFTEAFF
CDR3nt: TGTGCCAGCAGCGAGACAGGGGCGTTCACTGAAGCTTTCTTT

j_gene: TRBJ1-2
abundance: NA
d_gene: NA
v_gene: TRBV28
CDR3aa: CASSSQTVPYGYTF
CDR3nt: TGTGCCAGCAGTTCCCAAACAGTACCCTATGGCTACACCTTC

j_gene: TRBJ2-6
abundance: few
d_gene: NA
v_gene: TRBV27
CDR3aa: CASHSGSGANVLTF
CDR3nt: TGTGCCAGCCACTCGGGGTCCGGGGCCAACGTCCTGACTTTC

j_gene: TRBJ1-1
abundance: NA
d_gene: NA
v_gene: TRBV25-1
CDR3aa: CASTRRGKNEAFF
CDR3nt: TGTGCCAGCACCCGGCGGGGAAAAAATGAAGCTTTCTTT

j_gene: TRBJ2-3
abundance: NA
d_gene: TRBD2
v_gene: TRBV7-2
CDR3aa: CASSRTSGDPRTDTQYF
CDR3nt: TGTGCCAGCAGCAGGACTAGCGGAGACCCTCGCACAGATACGCAGTATTTT

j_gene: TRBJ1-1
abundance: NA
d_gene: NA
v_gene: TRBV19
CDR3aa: CASSMGGNTEAFF
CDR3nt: TGTGCCAGTAGTATGGGGGGGAACACTGAAGCTTTCTTT

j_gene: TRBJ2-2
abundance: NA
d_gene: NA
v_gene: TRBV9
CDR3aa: CASSLTRGTGELFF
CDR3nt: TGTGCCAGCAGCCTGACTAGGGGCACCGGGGAGCTGTTTTTT

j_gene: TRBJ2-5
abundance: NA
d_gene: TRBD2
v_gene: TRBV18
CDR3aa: CASSPPLGGGSQETQYF
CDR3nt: TGTGCCAGCTCACCACCGTTGGGCGGGGGGTCTCAAGAGACCCAGTACTTC

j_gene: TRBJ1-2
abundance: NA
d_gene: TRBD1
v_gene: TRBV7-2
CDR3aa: CASSLVGTGLNYGYTF
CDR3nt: TGTGCCAGCAGCTTAGTGGGGACAGGGCTTAACTATGGCTACACCTTC

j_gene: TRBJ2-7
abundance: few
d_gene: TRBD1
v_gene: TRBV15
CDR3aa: CATSRYSFIGQGSYEQYF
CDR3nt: TGTGCCACCAGCAGATACTCCTTTATCGGACAGGGTTCCTACGAGCAGTACTTC

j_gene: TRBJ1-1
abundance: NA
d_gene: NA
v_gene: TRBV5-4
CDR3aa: CASSAVAGGITEAFF
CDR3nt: TGTGCCAGCAGCGCGGTGGCGGGGGGGATCACTGAAGCTTTCTTT

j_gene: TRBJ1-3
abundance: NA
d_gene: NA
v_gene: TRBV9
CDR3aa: CASSVDAYRTSGNTIYF
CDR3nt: TGTGCCAGCAGCGTAGATGCTTACAGGACCTCTGGAAACACCATATATTTT

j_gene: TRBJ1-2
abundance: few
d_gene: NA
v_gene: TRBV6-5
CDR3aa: CASSASGYGYTF
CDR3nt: TGTGCCAGCAGCGCCTCCGGCTATGGCTACACCTTC

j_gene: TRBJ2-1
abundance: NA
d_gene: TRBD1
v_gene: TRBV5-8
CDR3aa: CASRSVRDRGEDEQFF
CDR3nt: TGTGCCAGCAGGTCCGTCCGGGACAGGGGTGAAGATGAGCAGTTCTTC

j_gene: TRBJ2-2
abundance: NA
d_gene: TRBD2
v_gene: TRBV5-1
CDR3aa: CASSPGLAGPTGELFF
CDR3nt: TGCGCCAGCAGCCCGGGACTAGCGGGACCCACCGGGGAGCTGTTTTTT

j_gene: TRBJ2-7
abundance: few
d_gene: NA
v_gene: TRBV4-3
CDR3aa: CASSQGRADYEQYF
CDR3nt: TGCGCCAGCAGCCAAGGCAGGGCAGACTACGAGCAGTACTTC

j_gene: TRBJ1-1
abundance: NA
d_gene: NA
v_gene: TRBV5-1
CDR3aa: CASSLEPRGSEAFF
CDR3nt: TGCGCCAGCAGCTTGGAACCCCGTGGCTCTGAAGCTTTCTTT

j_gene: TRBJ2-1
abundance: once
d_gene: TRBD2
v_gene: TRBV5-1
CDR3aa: CASSLERLAFNEQFF
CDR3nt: TGCGCCAGCAGCTTGGAAAGACTAGCCTTCAATGAGCAGTTCTTC

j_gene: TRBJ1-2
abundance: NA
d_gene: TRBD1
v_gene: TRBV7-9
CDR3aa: CASSTRDRDGYTF
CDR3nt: TGTGCCAGCAGCACTCGGGACAGGGATGGCTACACCTTC

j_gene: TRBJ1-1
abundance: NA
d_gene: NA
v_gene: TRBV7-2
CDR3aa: CASSLGGWVGAFF
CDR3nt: TGTGCCAGCAGCTTAGGAGGTTGGGTAGGCGCTTTCTTT

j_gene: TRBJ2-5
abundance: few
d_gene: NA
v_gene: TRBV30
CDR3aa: CASFQETQYF
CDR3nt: TGTGCCTCGTTTCAAGAGACCCAGTACTTC

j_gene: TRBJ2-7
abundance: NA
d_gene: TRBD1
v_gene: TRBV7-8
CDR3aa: CASSAGQGLRGYF
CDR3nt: TGTGCCAGCAGCGCAGGACAGGGCCTAAGGGGGTACTTC

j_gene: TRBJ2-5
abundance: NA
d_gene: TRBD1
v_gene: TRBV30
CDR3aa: CAWSVRGQGAGETQYF
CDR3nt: TGTGCCTGGAGTGTACGGGGACAGGGGGCCGGGGAGACCCAGTACTTC

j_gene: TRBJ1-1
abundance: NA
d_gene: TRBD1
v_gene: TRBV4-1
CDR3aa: CASSRTGGTEAFF
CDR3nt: TGCGCCAGCAGCCGGACAGGGGGCACTGAAGCTTTCTTT

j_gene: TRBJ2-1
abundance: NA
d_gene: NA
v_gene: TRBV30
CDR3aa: CAWSAKAGYPGEQFF
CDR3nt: TGTGCCTGGAGCGCAAAAGCGGGCTACCCAGGGGAGCAGTTCTTC

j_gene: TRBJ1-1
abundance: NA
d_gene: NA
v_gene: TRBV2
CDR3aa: CASSFSENTEAFF
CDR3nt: TGTGCCAGCAGCTTTTCAGAGAACACTGAAGCTTTCTTT

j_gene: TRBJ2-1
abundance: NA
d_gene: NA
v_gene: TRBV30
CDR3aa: CAWGDSEARGYNEQFF
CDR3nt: TGTGCCTGGGGGGACTCGGAGGCAAGGGGATACAATGAGCAGTTCTTC

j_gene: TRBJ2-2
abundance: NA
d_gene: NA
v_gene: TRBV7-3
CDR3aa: CASSPVHRGLAGTNTGELFF
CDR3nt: TGTGCCAGCAGCCCAGTCCACAGGGGATTAGCGGGAACGAACACCGGGGAGCTGTTTTTT

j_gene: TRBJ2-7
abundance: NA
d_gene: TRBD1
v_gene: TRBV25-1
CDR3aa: CATWIQGAHEQYF
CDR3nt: TGTGCCACCTGGATACAGGGGGCCCACGAGCAGTACTTC